The sequence of this T cell receptor (beta chain) was determined in a study of blood T cells in healthy people across ages. General study points: Comparison with aged donors showed that long-lived donors had more naive CD4+ cells and higher diversity. TCR beta diversity was tightly associated with the proportion of naive T cells.

A sample-barcoded 5' primer and a J-beta primer mix were used in a second PCR of about 7 to 12 cycles. Each of the cDNA molecules was tagged by a template-switch adaptor with 12 random nucleotides. TCRdb itself ran the 5' RACE reads through MiXCR, one entry per CDR3 protein. This sample has about 540,000 distinct CDR3 sequences, with nearly 25% found just once. With 1 base removed from V and 8 bases from J, the gap between germline ends came to 14 bases. Germline loops: CDR1 SGHVS, CDR2 FNYEAQ. The CDR3 consists of 14 residues. In the case of this clonotype: Its antigen remains unidentified.

The same specimen was also included in a second study, on T cells of mothers and their children. That publication notes: Pairs that are related and pairs that are unrelated have TCR recombination output shaped similarly by thymic selection.

What was sequenced was blood. The clonotype comes from a boy younger than 18 in good health. The chain recombines TRBV7-6 with TRBJ1-2; D is unresolved. The CDR3 DNA sequence: TGTGCCAGCAGCTTAGGCGGGAGATCCGGGGGCTACACCTTC. Protein sequence: CASSLGGRSGGYTF.